The entry that follows covers one T cell receptor beta chain sequence. Other DNA sequences in the same sample also yield this CDR3. This sample is drawn from a study of blood T cell repertoires in COVID-19. The wider study: Acute and convalescent COVID-19 specimens originated in the United States, Italy and Spain.

This CDR3 has 13 residues. The germline CDR1 and CDR2 sequences are MDHEN and SYDVKM. Germline trimming cut 5 bases from V and 5 bases from J; bases unmatched to any gene: 5. Method: immunoSEQ multiplex PCR; TCRdb's copy keeps in-frame clones and lacks some. The sample holds a few hundred thousand clones, about 83% seen once. The sequencing input was peripheral blood. The chain recombines TRBV28 with TRBJ1-2; 7 bases agree with TRBD1. The clonotype comes from a woman aged 40 to 50 who had recovered from COVID-19. CDR3 coding DNA: TGTGCCAGCAGTCCAGGGGGACCGTATGGCTACACCTTC. The encoded protein is CASSPGGPYGYTF.